This T cell receptor (beta chain) was sequenced in a study of regulatory T cells in long-lasting Graves disease. Arm-PCR with iRepertoire HTBI primers amplified the CDR3 regions for these TCR beta libraries. TCRdb called the multiplex PCR reads again in MiXCR, with one record for every CDR3 protein. This sample has roughly 490,000 distinct CDR3 sequences; approximately 23% occur once, and the top ten carry around 14%. The ends lost 5 bases at V and 4 bases at J; junction bases unmatched: 9. The length of the CDR3 is 15 residues. Germline V lookup: CDR1 SGHTA, CDR2 FQGNSA. Documented time point: persistent/refractory GD, antithyroid drugs over 5 years with positive TRAb. RNA from PBMCs was the source of the TCR library. In this cohort, patients came from an endocrinology department located in Xi'an, China. There are many counts of this clonotype.

The sample in question was peripheral blood mononuclear cells (PBMCs), obtained when the disease was refractory, from a patient treated with antithyroid drugs. This TCR came from a female donor with Graves disease. The chain carries TRBV7-2 and TRBJ1-2; TRBD1 aligns across 8 bases. CDR3 in DNA: TGTGCCAGCAGCCCTACAGGACAGGGCACCTATGGCTACACCTTC. Its translation is CASSPTGQGTYGYTF.